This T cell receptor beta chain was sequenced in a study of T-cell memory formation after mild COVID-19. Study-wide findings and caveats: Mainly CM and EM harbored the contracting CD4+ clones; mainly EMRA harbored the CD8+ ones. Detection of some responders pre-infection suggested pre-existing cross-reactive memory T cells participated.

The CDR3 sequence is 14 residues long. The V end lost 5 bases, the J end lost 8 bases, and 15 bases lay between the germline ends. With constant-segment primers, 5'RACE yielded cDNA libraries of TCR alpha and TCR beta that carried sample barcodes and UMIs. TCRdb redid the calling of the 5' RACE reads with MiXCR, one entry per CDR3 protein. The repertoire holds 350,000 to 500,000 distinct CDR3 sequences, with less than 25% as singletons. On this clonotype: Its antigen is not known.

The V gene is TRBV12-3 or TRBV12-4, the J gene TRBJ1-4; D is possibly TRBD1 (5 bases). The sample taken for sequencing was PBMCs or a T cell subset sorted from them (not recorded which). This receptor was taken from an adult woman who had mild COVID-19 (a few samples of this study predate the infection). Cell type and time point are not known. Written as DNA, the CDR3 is TGTGCCAGCAGTCTAACAGGAGCGCGGGAAAAACTGTTTTTT. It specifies CASSLTGAREKLFF.